Following are 3 T cell receptor beta chains from one sample sequenced in a study of beta chain features in type 1 diabetes. The investigators reverse transcribed all of the isolated RNA, so they sequenced expressed TCRB transcripts. Clones were read by immunoSEQ multiplex PCR, and TCRdb kept only the in-frame ones, dropping some. The repertoire has a few hundred thousand clones, 10% to 15% of them found once; the top ten carry 0.017%. The sample comprised naive CD4+ T cells from blood. The source is a man between 18 and 29 years old in good health.

This sequence joins TRBV19 and TRBJ2-5, with 9 bases matching TRBD1. The CDR3 has 15 amino acids. Germline CDR1 is LNHDA and CDR2 is SQIVND (reference sequence). With V trimmed by 5 bases and J by 5 bases, 9 bases remained unmatched. CDR3 DNA: TGTGCCAGTAGTTTTGGACAGGGGAGGAGGGAGACCCAGTACTTC. Translating gives CASSFGQGRRETQYF.

The rearrangement links TRBV28 to TRBJ2-1; the D gene is possibly TRBD1 (6 bases). Per the germline V gene, CDR1 is MDHEN and CDR2 is SYDVKM. The CDR3 totals 15 residues. V was trimmed by 7 bases and J by 2 bases, leaving 15 bases between them. DNA of the CDR3: TGTGCCAGCACCCAAGGGGGAGTCACCTACAATGAGCAGTTCTTC. Protein product: CASTQGGVTYNEQFF.

The V gene is TRBV29-1, the J gene TRBJ1-5, with TRBD1 matching 8 bases. This CDR3 spans 14 amino acids. With V trimmed by 6 bases and J by 5 bases, 9 bases remained unmatched. Germline V CDR1 and CDR2: SQVTM, ANQGSEA. The CDR3 here is CSVILRDRYQPQHF. The CDR3 nucleotides read TGCAGCGTGATTCTCCGGGACAGGTATCAGCCCCAGCATTTT.